The present T cell receptor (beta chain) was sequenced within a study of OX40 agonist ivuxolimab in advanced cancers. Study-level background: Recorded diagnoses for dose-escalation patients were hepatocellular carcinoma, melanoma, renal cell or head and neck cancer.

Produced via immunoSEQ multiplex PCR; TCRdb's table is partial and in-frame only. This sample has approximately 79,000 clones, with around 87% found just once. Peripheral blood came from all dose cohorts at three timepoints. The CDR3 is 13 residues long. Per germline, CDR1 SGHTA and CDR2 FQGNSA. The ends were cut back, 5 bases at V and 4 bases at J, with 11 bases in the middle. Sequences were derived from CD4+ or CD8+ T cells sorted from blood, sampled in a trial of the OX40 agonist ivuxolimab. The chain is built from TRBV7-2 and TRBJ2-5; no clear D. The origin of this receptor is an adult with an advanced solid tumor such as melanoma, head and neck, liver or kidney cancer. In nucleotides, the CDR3 is TGTGCCAGCAGCCCCCCGGGTGGAGAGACCCAGTACTTC. Its translation is CASSPPGGETQYF. Filled out from reference TRBV7-2 and TRBJ2-5, the complete variable domain reads GAGVSQSPSNKVTEKGKDVELRCDPISGHTALYWYRQSLGQGLEFLIYFQGNSAPDKSGLPSDRFSAERTGGSVSTLTIQRTQQEDSAVYLCASSPPGGETQYFGPGTRLLVL.